Listed below are T cell receptor beta chains from one sample, sequenced in a study of blood T cell repertoires in COVID-19. Here immunoSEQ multiplex PCR was the method, and the copy in TCRdb shows in-frame clones only, minus some. The repertoire holds approximately 110,000 clones, with approximately 70% as singletons. Sequenced: peripheral blood. These receptors all stem from a man older than 75 with acute or convalescent COVID-19. The CDR3 runs from the conserved cysteine through the conserved F or W. A D gene is named only where the DNA matches it firmly. Rows give clone size only sometimes, using once, few, many, or a class for an expanded clone.

NA	TRBV30	once	TRBJ2-5	TGTGCCTGGAGTCCTTGGGACTGGAAGACCCAGTACTTC	CAWSPWDWKTQYF
NA	TRBV6-1	NA	TRBJ1-2	TGTGCCAGCAGTGACAGGGTCGAGGGCTACACCTTC	CASSDRVEGYTF
TRBD2	TRBV29-1	NA	TRBJ2-3	TGCAGCGTTGGGGGAAGCGGGAGAGGAGATACGCAGTATTTT	CSVGGSGRGDTQYF
NA	TRBV6-5	few	TRBJ1-3	TGTGCCAGTGAGACAGACTCTGGAAACACCATATATTTT	CASETDSGNTIYF
NA	TRBV3-1/TRBV3-2	NA	TRBJ1-3	TGTGCCAGCAGCCCCACCGGGGATGGAAACACCATATATTTT	CASSPTGDGNTIYF
TRBD2	TRBV7-9	NA	TRBJ2-3	TGTGCCAGCAGCTTCAGCGGGATCGTCACAGATACGCAGTATTTT	CASSFSGIVTDTQYF
NA	TRBV6-5	NA	TRBJ1-6	TGTGCCAGCAGTTATGGGCAGAGCTCCTATAATTCACCCCTCCACTTT	CASSYGQSSYNSPLHF
TRBD1	TRBV10-3	NA	TRBJ1-4	TGTGCCATCAGGACAGGGGAGAATGAAAAACTGTTTTTT	CAIRTGENEKLFF
TRBD2	TRBV27	NA	TRBJ2-7	TGTGCCAGCAGTTTCCGGACTAGCGGGAATTACGAGCAGTACTTC	CASSFRTSGNYEQYF
TRBD1	TRBV7-9	once	TRBJ2-5	TGTGCCAGCAGCTGGGACAGGGGTCCCCAAGAGACCCAGTACTTC	CASSWDRGPQETQYF
NA	TRBV10-3	NA	TRBJ2-1	TGTGCCATCGGAGGGTCCTCCTACAATGAGCAGTTCTTC	CAIGGSSYNEQFF
TRBD2	TRBV3-1/TRBV3-2	NA	TRBJ2-2	TGTGCCAGCAGCCTGGGGGGGATTAACACCGGGGAGCTGTTTTTT	CASSLGGINTGELFF
NA	TRBV10-3	NA	TRBJ1-2	TGTGCCATCAGCCCCTCCCCCCGGGGTTCCTATGGCTACACCTTC	CAISPSPRGSYGYTF
NA	TRBV5-1	NA	TRBJ2-2	TGCGCCAGCAGCGCATCAGGTATCGCCGGGGAGCTGTTTTTT	CASSASGIAGELFF
TRBD1	TRBV19	once	TRBJ1-3	TGTGCCAGTACCATCGACAGGGGGACTGGAAACACCATATATTTT	CASTIDRGTGNTIYF
NA	TRBV7-8	NA	TRBJ1-5	TGTGCCAGCAGCTTAGGGGTGGGCTATAGCAATCAGCCCCAGCATTTT	CASSLGVGYSNQPQHF
TRBD2	TRBV6-2/TRBV6-3	NA	TRBJ2-7	TGTGCCAGCAGCGGGACTAGCAGGGCCTACGAGCAGTACTTC	CASSGTSRAYEQYF
NA	TRBV6-5	NA	TRBJ1-5	TGTGCCAGCAGTTACGGTGGGGAGAATCAGCCCCAGCATTTT	CASSYGGENQPQHF
NA	TRBV19	NA	TRBJ2-5	TGTGCCAGTAGTATAATTGCGGGACGGGGCCAAGAGACCCAGTACTTC	CASSIIAGRGQETQYF
TRBD1	TRBV24-1	NA	TRBJ2-5	TGTGCCACCAAACCCGGGACAGGACAAGAGACCCAGTACTTC	CATKPGTGQETQYF
NA	TRBV19	NA	TRBJ2-3	TGTGCCAGTAGTATAGATCGGGTAGATACGCAGTATTTT	CASSIDRVDTQYF
TRBD1	TRBV28	NA	TRBJ1-2	TGTGCCAGCAGTTTACCCGGACAGGTTGGCGGCTACACCTTC	CASSLPGQVGGYTF
NA	TRBV3-1/TRBV3-2	NA	TRBJ2-7	TGTGCCAGCAGCCAAACGATGTCGGTAACGTACTTC	CASSQTMSVTYF
TRBD1	TRBV18	few	TRBJ1-5	TGTGCCAGCTCACCCGGGACAGAAAATCAGCCCCAGCATTTT	CASSPGTENQPQHF
NA	TRBV25-1	NA	TRBJ1-3	TGTGCCAGCAGTGAATTCATTAGGGGGAGATCTGGAAACACCATATATTTT	CASSEFIRGRSGNTIYF
TRBD2	TRBV11-1	NA	TRBJ2-3	TGTGCCAGCAGCTTACGCGGGACTAGCACCGATACGCAGTATTTT	CASSLRGTSTDTQYF
NA	TRBV12-3/TRBV12-4	NA	TRBJ1-5	TGTGCCAGCAGGGACGAGGGTCCTCAGCCCCAGCATTTT	CASRDEGPQPQHF
NA	TRBV27	NA	TRBJ2-1	TGTGCCAGCAGTTTACTCGTCGTTAGCGGCGCCGATGAGCAGTTCTTC	CASSLLVVSGADEQFF
NA	TRBV11-2	NA	TRBJ2-6	TGTGCCAGCAGCCTACGGGACTCTGGGGCCAACGTCCTGACTTTC	CASSLRDSGANVLTF
TRBD2	TRBV5-4	NA	TRBJ2-3	TGTGCCAGCCGCGGGGGGGATACGCAGTATTTT	CASRGGDTQYF
NA	TRBV7-8	once	TRBJ1-6	TGTGCCAGCAGCTTACGTGAGAACTATAATTCACCCCTCCACTTT	CASSLRENYNSPLHF
NA	TRBV20-1	NA	TRBJ2-1	TGCAGTGCTAGTCCCGGGTCCTACAATGAGCAGTTCTTC	CSASPGSYNEQFF
NA	TRBV6-5	NA	TRBJ2-7	TGTGCCAGCAGGACCAGGGACGAGCAGTACTTC	CASRTRDEQYF
TRBD2	TRBV6-2/TRBV6-3	NA	TRBJ2-2	TGTGCCAGCAGTTTAGCGACTAGCCCCTTAACCGGGGAGCTGTTTTTT	CASSLATSPLTGELFF
TRBD1	TRBV5-1	few	TRBJ2-5	TGCGCCAGCAGCCCCGGACAGGGGATTTCTGGAGAGACCCAGTACTTC	CASSPGQGISGETQYF
NA	TRBV28	few	TRBJ2-3	TGTGCCACCCAGGGCCCGGTGTCGGGCGCAGATACGCAGTATTTT	CATQGPVSGADTQYF
TRBD2	TRBV7-9	once	TRBJ2-1	TGTGCCAGCAGCCCGACTAGCGGGGACTACAATGAGCAGTTCTTC	CASSPTSGDYNEQFF
TRBD2	TRBV29-1	NA	TRBJ2-1	TGCAGCGTTGCCCGACCCGGGGGGGAGCAGTTCTTC	CSVARPGGEQFF
NA	TRBV11-2	few	TRBJ2-7	TGTGCCAGCAGCCTCAGGGCCACCTCCTACGAGCAGTACTTC	CASSLRATSYEQYF
NA	TRBV18	NA	TRBJ2-7	TGTGCCAGCTCACCACAGGGGTCCTACGAGCAGTACTTC	CASSPQGSYEQYF
TRBD1	TRBV18	NA	TRBJ2-5	TGTGCCAGCTCACCACCAGACAGGGTCCAAGAGACCCAGTACTTC	CASSPPDRVQETQYF
NA	TRBV25-1	NA	TRBJ2-1	TGTGCCAGCAGCCCCCAGGGCACTGAGCAGTTCTTC	CASSPQGTEQFF
NA	TRBV19	NA	TRBJ1-1	TGTGCCAGTAGTAGGGAGTGGACTGAAGCTTTCTTT	CASSREWTEAFF
NA	TRBV9	NA	TRBJ1-5	TGTGCCAGCAGCGCCAGGGAGGGTCAGCCCCAGCATTTT	CASSAREGQPQHF
TRBD2	TRBV3-1/TRBV3-2	NA	TRBJ2-4	TGTGCCAGCAGCCAAGGGGCCTCTAGCGGGAGGGGGGCCAAAAACATTCAGTACTTC	CASSQGASSGRGAKNIQYF
NA	TRBV14	NA	TRBJ1-4	TGTGCCAGCAGCCGAGGGGGATCCGGTGAAAAACTGTTTTTT	CASSRGGSGEKLFF
TRBD2	TRBV15	many	TRBJ2-5	TGTGCCACCAGCCCAGGGAGGGGAGAGACCCAGTACTTC	CATSPGRGETQYF
TRBD2	TRBV24-1	NA	TRBJ2-3	TGTGCCACCAGTGACCGGGGACTAGCGGGAGCCACAGATACGCAGTATTTT	CATSDRGLAGATDTQYF
NA	TRBV6-5	NA	TRBJ2-6	TGTGCCAGCAGTTACCGAGTCTCTGGGGCCAACGTCCTGACTTTC	CASSYRVSGANVLTF
NA	TRBV9	NA	TRBJ2-5	TGTGCCAGCAGCGTAGCTGGCGGGACTCAAGAGACCCAGTACTTC	CASSVAGGTQETQYF